This TCR beta chain was retrieved from a study of cytomegalovirus exposure and HLA in healthy donors listed by TCRdb under 2017. Regarding the study in general: An earlier analysis of some 620 of the donors reported 250 to 350 Gb of sequence data and some 110 million unique TCR beta sequences obtained from around 180 million T cells. Approximately 300 gigabases of sequencing data and 70 million to 95 million unique TCR sequences made up an early release that covered approximately 620 HLA-typed donors. The genetic ancestry cluster associated with self-reported Caucasian donors included around four fifths of the 300 to 400 genotyped donors. The aim of the study was to test whether cataloging public T cell receptors could identify signatures of past pathogen exposure. The T cell repertoires of several hundred subjects were profiled by immunosequencing and related to cytomegalovirus serostatus. Along with the approximately 670-subject first cohort, a separate validation cohort of approximately 110 different subjects was used. High-throughput TCR immunosequencing, statistical association of individual TCRs with disease status, and machine learning were combined to predict cytomegalovirus infection status. A later analysis re-examined previously published TCR beta repertoires from about 670 donors and added high-resolution HLA genotyping to investigate patterns of TCR occurrence. The later analysis used no new phenotypic data to find candidate immune exposures, relying instead on TCR beta sequences and their occurrence across donors. In an earlier analysis of 587 of the donors, high-throughput TCR beta sequencing was used to judge whether each TCR beta V gene segment behaved as functional or pseudogenic. Donor age, sex, ethnicity and CMV serostatus were collected together with the repertoire data. In a later genetic analysis, genome-wide SNP genotypes for about three fifths of the 666 donors were used, and that subset was treated as a discovery cohort. All discovery cohort repertoires had been generated using a single sequencing platform. HLA typing covered class I and class II loci at four-digit resolution. The number of typed donors differed by locus: about 620-640 for A, B, C, DRB1 and DQB1; some 540 for DQA1; 606 for DPA1; and 400 to 480 for DPB1. Because of strong linkage in the cohort, five DR-DQ haplotypes were treated as single units for association and clustering. Among roughly 400 genotyped donors of the cohort, an average of approximately 220,000 unique TCR beta nucleotide sequences was sequenced per donor, of which 15% to 20% were non-productive. What the research found in general, with its limitations: When HLA alleles, especially DR and DQ, strongly co-occurred, attributing TCR associations to individual alleles was difficult. A later genetic analysis associated a missense DCLRE1C variant with V-gene and J-gene trimming of TCR beta chains, and an independent cohort replicated the association. CMV serostatus was the only immune exposure information available for the cohort. Roughly 15 rarely observed V segments, including chromosome 9 orphons, were excluded from the earlier analysis of several hundred of the donors because counts were too low. In a later analysis, HLA-associated TCR beta chains were found to be more clonally expanded and to have lower generation probabilities than equally common non-associated chains. Across donors, most TCR sequences were observed very rarely, whereas some public TCRs were present in many individuals. Broadly in line with IMGT annotations, most TCR beta V segments showed up in productive rearrangements about 90% or about 30% of the time in an earlier analysis of some 590 of the donors. Roughly uniform sequencing depth across donors was assumed in presence/absence analyses, although this assumption may not hold. According to a later analysis, TCR association rates differed among HLA loci, with DRB1 alleles showing the most associated TCRs and HLA-C alleles showing the fewest. HLA typing was unavailable for some donors at each locus, so association tests used only the typed subset. Most CMV-associated TCR beta chains appeared to be HLA-restricted in a later analysis, and the HLA associations seemed to be driven largely by CMV exposure. The authors suggested that the approach could potentially be generalized to other disease states and immunological phenotypes. The cohort was sequenced for TCR beta chains only, and without alpha or paired-chain data the features that could be detected were limited. The 87-base-pair reads could not distinguish some IMGT-functional V segments, including TRBV6-2 and TRBV6-3, so those segments were excluded. In both the original and validation cohorts, the classifier was reported to diagnose cytomegalovirus status with high specificity and sensitivity. In a later analysis, several top co-occurrence clusters were reported to appear linked to parvovirus B19, influenza, CMV and Epstein-Barr virus. A later genetic analysis reported fewer N-insertions in productive TCRs among donors in an Asian-associated ancestry cluster than the 666-donor mean. Specific HLA alleles were associated with 15,000 to 20,000 TCR beta sequences at a false discovery rate of 0.05 in a later analysis. Three of the identified cytomegalovirus-associated TCR beta chains were confirmed in vitro to be specific for cytomegalovirus antigens. Correlated functional status among segregating V segments might reflect linkage disequilibrium, but an unknown experimental factor could not be ruled out. A cluster of highly shared sequence variants was judged likely to represent a technical artifact of the sequencing pipeline. The study gave a list of over 150 TCR beta chains associated with cytomegalovirus. A further reported finding was that TCR beta sequences accurately predicted the HLA-A and HLA-B alleles for most subjects in the first cohort.

Library preparation employed the immunoSEQ multiplex PCR assay. The multiplex PCR relied on a mix of 60 forward primers for TCR Vbeta segments and 13 reverse primers for TCR Jbeta segments. A multiplex PCR assay on genomic DNA amplified the CDR3 region of rearranged TCR beta genes. Amplified TCR beta libraries were sequenced as 87-base-pair reads on the Illumina HiSeq System. As for the original processing: A later analysis tallied around 82 million unique TCR beta chains across the 666 repertoires, and about 10 million of those chains were shared by two or more donors. A nearest-neighbor algorithm error-corrected the raw reads and collapsed the reads into unique sequences, merging closely related sequences to remove PCR and sequencing errors. CDR3 sequences were aligned to IMGT reference sequences to assign V, D and J gene segments. Each retained sequence needed at least a six-nucleotide match to both a V gene segment and a J gene segment. Rearrangements were classified as productive when the CDR3 lacked stop codons and remained in frame with V and J, and all other rearrangements were classified as non-productive. CDR3 was defined according to IMGT convention as the region running from the second conserved V-encoded cysteine to the conserved J-encoded phenylalanine. In an earlier analysis of roughly 610 of the donors, sequences lacking an unambiguous match to a single V gene segment were excluded. In an earlier analysis of 450 to 750 of the donors, a V segment was called functional when productive rearrangements were above 56.7%, and segregating when the standard deviation between donors exceeded 5%. A statistical classification framework was developed to diagnose cytomegalovirus status using the catalog of TCR beta chain sequences. A later analysis assigned V and J genes by comparing TCR nucleotide sequences with IMGT/GENE-DB human TR gene sequences. A later analysis assigned CDR3 sequences and most-parsimonious VDJ recombination scenarios with the TCRdist pipeline. In a later analysis, every TCR beta chain was defined by the combination of its CDR3 amino acid sequence and its V-gene family, and reads without a unique V-gene family were dropped. In a later analysis, 500 to 650 highly shared, low-generation-probability nucleotide sequences were removed to address suspected cross-contamination and a sequencing artifact. In a later analysis, a clonal expansion index for each public chain was calculated from normalized within-repertoire ranks of inferred template counts. In a later analysis, generation probabilities were computed with a VDJ recombination model fitted to out-of-frame rearrangements, and the resulting probabilities were checked against IGoR. A later analysis scored TCR-TCR, TCR-HLA and TCR-CMV co-occurrence with hypergeometric tests, applying a repertoire-size bias correction to TCR pairs. False discovery rates were estimated in a later analysis by permuting HLA or CMV assignments 20 times. In a later analysis, co-occurring TCRs were grouped using DBSCAN, with TCRdist sequence similarity added in when clustering inside HLA-allele-positive subsets. Co-occurrence clustering excluded repertoires with fewer than 30,000 or more than 120,000 public chains, plus five with anomalous nucleotide sharing. TCRdb holds this immuneACCESS table with in-frame rearrangements only. Some clones are missing; in checked studies, unresolved V genes explain under half, and the rest has no known cause. That table gives V, J and clone size, and the DNA gave D and trimming. Across this sample there are over 80,000 clones, with around 79% seen only once. Roughly 3% of the sample rests with the top ten.

About this clone itself: It has no known antigen specificity. Per-base qualities were not stored, and no clone one base away is much larger.

According to the germline V gene, CDR1 reads SGDLS and CDR2 reads YYNGEE. The germline ends are 10 bases apart after V is trimmed by 2 bases and J by 5 bases. From cysteine to phenylalanine, the CDR3 is 14 amino acids long. The sequence is cut down to CDR3 DNA, 42 bases in frame from base 1. In total, approximately 700 healthy bone marrow donors made up the cohort. At the time of sampling, every cohort member was nominally healthy, though immune exposures that went unrecorded were likely present. The donor was CMV seropositive and was included in the group of 290 or so seropositive cohort members. A peripheral blood sample was provided by each donor, and peripheral blood mononuclear cells were used for TCR beta sequencing. Genomic DNA extraction from the blood cell samples was performed with the Qiagen DNeasy Blood Extraction Kit.

The receptor was isolated from a female donor in good health and CMV-seropositive. Sequencing was performed on PBMCs. The chain is encoded by TRBV9 joined to TRBJ2-2; TRBD2 is possibly the D segment (5 matching bases). The CDR3 loop reads CASSVGSGTGELFF. Read as DNA, the sequence is TGTGCCAGCAGCGTGGGTTCGGGGACCGGGGAGCTGTTTTTT.